This TCR beta chain derives from a study of cytomegalovirus exposure and HLA in healthy donors. Comments on this clone: Its cognate antigen is unknown. One junction end disagrees with the germline gene, perhaps due to a read error.

Germline V gene data show CDR1 as SEHNR and CDR2 as FQNEAQ (reference sequence). CDR3 length: 15 residues. A multiplex PCR was run with 60 Vbeta primers and 13 Jbeta primers. Measured with immunoSEQ multiplex PCR; TCRdb has only the in-frame clones, and not every one. The sample consists of some 120,000 clones, roughly four fifths of them appearing once. Study-wide results and limits: The authors assumed roughly uniform sequencing depth across donors for presence/absence analyses. A later analysis associated around 17,000 TCR beta sequences with HLA alleles at a 0.05 false discovery rate.

The sequenced sample was PBMCs. The chain carries TRBV7-9 and TRBJ2-3; 8 bases are shared with TRBD2. This receptor was identified in a male donor in good health and CMV-seropositive. In nucleotides, the CDR3 is TGTTCCAGCAGCTTAGCGGGGAGGATGTCAGATACGCAGTATTTT. This codes for CSSSLAGRMSDTQYF.